The entry that follows covers one TCR beta chain sequence. This sample is drawn from a study of blood T cell repertoires in COVID-19. Overall study: The United States, Italy and Spain provided the acute and convalescent COVID-19 samples. From T cells, B-cell-depleted T cells, or PBMCs came the material, which was cDNA or gDNA.

Per the original methods: Reference gene primer amplification gave nucleated cell count estimates. Profiling relied on immunoSEQ multiplex PCR, and the TCRdb table lists in-frame clones only, not all of them. That table supplies the V and J calls and clone size; D and trimming were determined from the DNA. The table lists 200,000 to 250,000 clones, approximately 89% of them singletons. The germline CDR1 and CDR2 sequences are SGHDT and YYEEEE. This CDR3 has 14 amino acids. With 4 bases clipped from V and 0 bases from J, the junction kept 2 bases outside the gene matches. Material: peripheral blood. V gene TRBV5-6 combines with J gene TRBJ2-3; TRBD1 aligns across 7 bases. This clonotype was obtained from a woman in her forties with acute or convalescent COVID-19. This CDR3 reads CASSRQGSTDTQYF. In DNA form, the CDR3 reads TGTGCCAGCAGCCGACAGGGAAGCACAGATACGCAGTATTTT.